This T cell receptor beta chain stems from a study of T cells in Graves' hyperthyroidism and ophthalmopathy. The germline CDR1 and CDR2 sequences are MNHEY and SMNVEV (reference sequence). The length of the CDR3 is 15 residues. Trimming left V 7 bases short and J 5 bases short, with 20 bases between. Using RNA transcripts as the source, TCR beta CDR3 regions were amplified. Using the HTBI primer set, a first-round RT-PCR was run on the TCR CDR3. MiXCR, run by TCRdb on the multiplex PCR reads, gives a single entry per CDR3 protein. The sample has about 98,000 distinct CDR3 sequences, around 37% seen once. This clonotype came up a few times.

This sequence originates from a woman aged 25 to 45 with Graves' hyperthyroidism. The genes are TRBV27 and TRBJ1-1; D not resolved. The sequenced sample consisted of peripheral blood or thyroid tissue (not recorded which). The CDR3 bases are TGTGCCAGCAAGAGCCCACTAGGGCGCGAGACTGAAGCTTTCTTT. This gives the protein CASKSPLGRETEAFF.